A selection of T cell receptor beta chains follows, all from one sample in a study of cytomegalovirus exposure and HLA in healthy donors. Measured with immunoSEQ multiplex PCR; TCRdb has only the in-frame clones, and not every one. Here the sample spans about 200,000 clones, roughly 77% being singletons. The sequencing input was PBMCs. All receptors come from a male donor in good health and CMV-seropositive. CDR3s include the opening cysteine and the closing phenylalanine or tryptophan. D genes are given only for firm matches. Size tells how often a clone was seen (once, few, many) or the class of an expanded clone, and some rows leave it out.

size: once
V: TRBV29-1
D: TRBD1
J: TRBJ1-2
DNA: TGCAGCGTTGATAGGACAGGAGTCACTTCTAACTATGGCTACACCTTC
CDR3: CSVDRTGVTSNYGYTF

size: .
V: TRBV5-8
D: .
J: TRBJ1-6
DNA: TGTGCCAGCAGCTTGGTGGCCAATTCACCCCTCCACTTT
CDR3: CASSLVANSPLHF

size: .
V: TRBV6-1
D: .
J: TRBJ2-5
DNA: TGTGCCAGCAGTGAACAGCCCAACGACAGGCCCCAACAGACCCAATACTTC
CDR3: CASSEQPNDRPQQTQYF

size: once
V: TRBV9
D: TRBD1
J: TRBJ2-1
DNA: TGTGCCAGCAGCGTAGCTGGGGACAGGGGTAGGGAGCAGTTCTTC
CDR3: CASSVAGDRGREQFF

size: .
V: TRBV9
D: TRBD1
J: TRBJ1-2
DNA: TGTGCCAGCAGCGAGGAGGGGACAGGCGCGGTTGGTGGCTACACCTTC
CDR3: CASSEEGTGAVGGYTF

size: .
V: TRBV27
D: .
J: TRBJ2-7
DNA: TGTGCCAGCAGTTTATCGAACCAGGGATCCTACGAGCAGTACTTC
CDR3: CASSLSNQGSYEQYF

size: .
V: TRBV5-6
D: TRBD1
J: TRBJ2-2
DNA: TGTGCCAGCAGCTTGGCGGGACAGGGGACCGGGGAGCTGTTTTTT
CDR3: CASSLAGQGTGELFF

size: .
V: TRBV6-5
D: .
J: TRBJ2-7
DNA: TGTGCCAGCAAACTCTCGCGCGGCAGACCCCAGGAGCAGTACTTC
CDR3: CASKLSRGRPQEQYF

size: .
V: TRBV6-5
D: TRBD1
J: TRBJ1-1
DNA: TGTGCCAGCACCAGGGACAGGGTGAACACTGAAGCTTTCTTT
CDR3: CASTRDRVNTEAFF

size: .
V: TRBV7-2
D: .
J: TRBJ1-1
DNA: TGTGCCAGCAGCTTCGGAGGACCGAACACTGAAGCTTTCTTT
CDR3: CASSFGGPNTEAFF

size: .
V: TRBV5-6
D: .
J: TRBJ2-6
DNA: TGTGCCAGCAGCCAGGTCAGGCTCTCTGGGGCCAACGTCCTGACTTTC
CDR3: CASSQVRLSGANVLTF

size: .
V: TRBV7-6
D: TRBD2
J: TRBJ2-7
DNA: TGTGCCAGCAGCTTAACGCAAGCGGGGAGCTCCTACGAGCAGTACTTC
CDR3: CASSLTQAGSSYEQYF

size: .
V: TRBV9
D: .
J: TRBJ1-6
DNA: TGTGCCAGCAGGGACATGGGCAGTGAGAATTCACCCCTCCACTTT
CDR3: CASRDMGSENSPLHF

size: .
V: TRBV7-2
D: .
J: TRBJ1-1
DNA: TGTGCCAGCAGCTTTGCCCTGACAGTGAACACTGAAGCTTTCTTT
CDR3: CASSFALTVNTEAFF

size: few
V: TRBV6-5
D: .
J: TRBJ2-2
DNA: TGTGCCAGCAGTTACTTTGGGACACCGAACACCGGGGAGCTGTTTTTT
CDR3: CASSYFGTPNTGELFF

size: once
V: TRBV28
D: TRBD1
J: TRBJ1-5
DNA: TGTGCCAGCAGTCTGGGACAGGGGTATTGGAGCAATCAGCCCCAGCATTTT
CDR3: CASSLGQGYWSNQPQHF

size: .
V: TRBV11-3
D: .
J: TRBJ2-7
DNA: TGTGCCAGCAGCTTAGATTCGTACGAGCAGTACTTC
CDR3: CASSLDSYEQYF

size: .
V: TRBV25-1
D: .
J: TRBJ2-7
DNA: TGTGCCAGCAGTGATCGGGGGTCCCTTTCCTACGAGCAGTACTTC
CDR3: CASSDRGSLSYEQYF

size: .
V: TRBV5-4
D: TRBD1
J: TRBJ1-1
DNA: TGTGCCAGCAGCCCCGGGACAGACGAAGCTTTCTTT
CDR3: CASSPGTDEAFF

size: once
V: TRBV9
D: TRBD1
J: TRBJ2-2
DNA: TGTGCCAGCAGCGTAATGACAGGGGTTGGCACCGGGGAGCTGTTTTTT
CDR3: CASSVMTGVGTGELFF

size: .
V: TRBV7-3
D: TRBD1
J: TRBJ2-2
DNA: TGTGCCAGCAGCCAAACAGGGGTTCCGGGGGAGCTGTTTTTT
CDR3: CASSQTGVPGELFF

size: once
V: TRBV5-1
D: TRBD2
J: TRBJ2-1
DNA: TGCGCCAGCAGCTATCGGACTAGCGGTTACAATGAGCAGTTCTTC
CDR3: CASSYRTSGYNEQFF

size: .
V: TRBV11-2
D: .
J: TRBJ2-2
DNA: TGTGCCAGCAGCTTATCTGGGGGGGCTGGGGAGCTGTTTTTT
CDR3: CASSLSGGAGELFF

size: .
V: TRBV7-9
D: TRBD2
J: TRBJ2-3
DNA: TGTTCCAGCAGCCCCGGGACTAGCGGGAGATTGCAGGATACGCAGTATTTT
CDR3: CSSSPGTSGRLQDTQYF

size: few
V: TRBV2
D: .
J: TRBJ1-1
DNA: TGTGCCAGCACCGGAACAGTGTGGCAAGCTTTCTTT
CDR3: CASTGTVWQAFF

size: .
V: TRBV10-2
D: TRBD1
J: TRBJ1-1
DNA: TGCGCCAGCAGGGACAGGGTTGGGATGAACACTGAAGCTTTCTTT
CDR3: CASRDRVGMNTEAFF

size: .
V: TRBV30
D: .
J: TRBJ1-2
DNA: TGTGCCTGGAGTGCGGAGGGCGTTGGTGGCTACACCTTC
CDR3: CAWSAEGVGGYTF

size: .
V: TRBV29-1
D: .
J: TRBJ1-4
DNA: TGCAGCGCGGTTGGAACTAATGAAAAACTGTTTTTT
CDR3: CSAVGTNEKLFF

size: .
V: TRBV9
D: .
J: TRBJ2-2
DNA: TGTGCCAGCAGCGTAGTCTCTCCCGGGGAGCTGTTTTTT
CDR3: CASSVVSPGELFF

size: .
V: TRBV7-3
D: .
J: TRBJ1-2
DNA: TGTGCCAGCAGCCTATATGCGGGGGATGGCTACACCTTC
CDR3: CASSLYAGDGYTF

size: .
V: TRBV6-4
D: TRBD1
J: TRBJ1-2
DNA: TGTGCCAGCAGTGAGACAGGGGGCCCCGGTGGCTACACCTTC
CDR3: CASSETGGPGGYTF

size: few
V: TRBV5-1
D: TRBD2
J: TRBJ2-1
DNA: TGCGCCAGCTCTACTAGCGGGAGATACAATGAGCAGTTCTTC
CDR3: CASSTSGRYNEQFF

size: .
V: TRBV18
D: .
J: TRBJ2-7
DNA: TGTGCCAGCTCACCACCCATTAGCTACGAGCAGTACTTC
CDR3: CASSPPISYEQYF

size: once
V: TRBV4-1
D: .
J: TRBJ1-1
DNA: TGCGCCAGCAGCCAAACGGCCGGGGTAGGCACTGAAGCTTTCTTT
CDR3: CASSQTAGVGTEAFF

size: .
V: TRBV7-2
D: TRBD1
J: TRBJ2-1
DNA: TGTGCCAGCAGCCCTGGGACAGTCGACAATGAGCAGTTCTTC
CDR3: CASSPGTVDNEQFF